Sequencing of this T cell receptor beta chain was carried out in a study of blood T cells in healthy people across ages. The study's findings and limits: Greater diversity and more naive CD4+ cells were seen in long-lived donors than in aged donors. As age increased, TCR beta diversity per million T cells fell in a roughly linear fashion.

Next came a second PCR, run for about 7 to 12 cycles, which used a sample-barcoded 5' primer along with a J-beta primer mix. TCRdb independently ran MiXCR on the 5' RACE reads; one entry per CDR3 protein. The table has 1.2 million to 1.5 million distinct CDR3 sequences, roughly 45% seen once; the top ten hold 7.9%. The V and J ends lost 5 bases and 4 bases, in that order; junction bases with no gene match: 14. The CDR3 spans 17 residues. With regard to this clonotype: Its specificity is not known.

PBMCs numbering at least 6.5 million were isolated per sample. Total RNA amounts of at least 6 micrograms were extracted per sample. Material: blood. The chain has TRBV12-3 or TRBV12-4 and TRBJ2-1; 7 bases line up with TRBD1. The sequence was collected from a woman under 30 in good health. CDR3 bases: TGTGCCAGCAGTCGACAGACAGGGTGGACTGCGTACAATGAGCAGTTCTTC. It codes for CASSRQTGWTAYNEQFF.